This T cell receptor (beta chain) was captured in a study of blood T cell repertoires in COVID-19. As for the study in general: Samples taken during acute and convalescent COVID-19 were collected in the United States, Italy and Spain. T cells, B-cell-depleted T cells, or PBMCs provided the cDNA or gDNA that served as material.

Under the authors' procedure: The assay estimated nucleated cells by amplifying reference gene primers. Repertoires were generated with immunoSEQ multiplex PCR, while TCRdb's copy carries only in-frame clones and drops some. V and J calls and clone size are copied from that table; D and trimming were computed from the DNA. The sample lists some 130,000 clones, approximately 74% occurring once. The sequence was collected from a woman aged 70-85 years with acute or convalescent COVID-19. The specimen sequenced was peripheral blood.

The CDR3 nucleotides read TGTGCCAGCAGCGGGACTTTCACAGATACGCAGTATTTT. Protein: CASSGTFTDTQYF. The rearrangement uses TRBV11-2 and TRBJ2-3; perhaps TRBD2 as D (6 bases). V lost 5 bases to trimming and J lost 2 bases, with 8 bases between them. Germline V gene lookup returns CDR1 SGHAT and CDR2 FQNNGV. This CDR3 spans 13 amino acids. The full variable domain, completed using reference TRBV11-2 and TRBJ2-3, is EAGVAQSPRYKIIEKRQSVAFWCNPISGHATLYWYQQILGQGPKLLIQFQNNGVVDDSQLPKDRFSAERLKGVDSTLKIQPAKLEDSAVYLCASSGTFTDTQYFGPGTRLTVL.